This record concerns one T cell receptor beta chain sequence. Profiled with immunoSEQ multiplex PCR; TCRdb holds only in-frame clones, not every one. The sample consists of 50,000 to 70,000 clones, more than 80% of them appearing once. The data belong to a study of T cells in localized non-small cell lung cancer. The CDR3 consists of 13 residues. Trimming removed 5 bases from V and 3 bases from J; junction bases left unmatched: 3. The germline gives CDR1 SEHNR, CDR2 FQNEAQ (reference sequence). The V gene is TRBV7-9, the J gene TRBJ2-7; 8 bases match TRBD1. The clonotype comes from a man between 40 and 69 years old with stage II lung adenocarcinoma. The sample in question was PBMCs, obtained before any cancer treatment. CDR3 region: CASSTGQDYEQYF. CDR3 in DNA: TGTGCCAGCAGCACGGGACAGGACTACGAGCAGTACTTC.